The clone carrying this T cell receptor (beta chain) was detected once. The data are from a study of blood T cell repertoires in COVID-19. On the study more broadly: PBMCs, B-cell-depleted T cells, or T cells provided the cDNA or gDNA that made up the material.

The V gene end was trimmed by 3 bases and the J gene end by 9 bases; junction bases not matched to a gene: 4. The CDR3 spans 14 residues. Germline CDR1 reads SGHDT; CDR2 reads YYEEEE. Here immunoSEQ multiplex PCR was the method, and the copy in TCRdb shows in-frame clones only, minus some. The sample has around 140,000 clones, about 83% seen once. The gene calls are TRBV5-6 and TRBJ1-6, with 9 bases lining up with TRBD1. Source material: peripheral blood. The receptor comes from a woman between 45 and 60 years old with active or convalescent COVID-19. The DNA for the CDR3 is TGTGCCAGCAGCTCAGGACAGGGGATTTCACCCCTCCACTTT. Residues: CASSSGQGISPLHF.